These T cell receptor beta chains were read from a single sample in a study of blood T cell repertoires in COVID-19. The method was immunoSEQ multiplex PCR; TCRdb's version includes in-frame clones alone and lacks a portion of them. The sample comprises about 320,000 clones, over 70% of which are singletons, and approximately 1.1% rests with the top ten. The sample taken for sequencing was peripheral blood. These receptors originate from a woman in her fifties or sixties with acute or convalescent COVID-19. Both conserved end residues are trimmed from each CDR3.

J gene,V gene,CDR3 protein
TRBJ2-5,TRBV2,ASSPPGETQY
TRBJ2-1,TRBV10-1,ASSSSGGAGNEQF
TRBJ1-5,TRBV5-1,ASSSGQPNQPQH
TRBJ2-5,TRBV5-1,ASSFGQGQETQY
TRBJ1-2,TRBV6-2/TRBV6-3,ASSGRPGQGNYGYT
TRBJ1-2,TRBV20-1,SAWSGHGYT
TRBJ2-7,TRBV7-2,ASSVLAAAAYEQY
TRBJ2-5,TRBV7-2,ASSLFPSGGYQETQY
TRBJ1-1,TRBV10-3,AITGQRKNTEAF
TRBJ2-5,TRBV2,ASTEGQVGETQY
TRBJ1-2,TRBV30,AWMAQGDYGYT
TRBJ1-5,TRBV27,ASSLYGKQPQH
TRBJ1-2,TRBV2,ASRRVGQGLRGYT
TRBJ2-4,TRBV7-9,ASSPWTGGGQNIQY
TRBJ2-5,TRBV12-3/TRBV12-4,ASRGGQETQY
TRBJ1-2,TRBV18,ASSRQSYQDGYT
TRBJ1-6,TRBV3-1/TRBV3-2,ASSQGGQYSPLH
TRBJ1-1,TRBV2,ASSVDRSNTEAF
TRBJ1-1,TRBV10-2,ASSGQNTEAF
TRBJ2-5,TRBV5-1,ASRWQQETQY
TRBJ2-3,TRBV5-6,ASQESTDTQY
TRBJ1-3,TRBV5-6,ASSRGQGLPGNTIY
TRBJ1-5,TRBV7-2,ASSPPSTGMGQPQH
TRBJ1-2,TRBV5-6,ASSRGQQHGYT
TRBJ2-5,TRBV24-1,ATSDTGGRETQY
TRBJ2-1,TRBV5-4,ASSLVATYNEQF
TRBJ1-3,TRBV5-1,ASKGQSSGNTIY
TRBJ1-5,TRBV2,ASSEEGLGPQH
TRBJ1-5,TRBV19,ASMGPGHSSSYSNQPQH
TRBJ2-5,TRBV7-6,ASSYGAGQLQETQY
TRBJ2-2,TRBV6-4,ASSLRGGGTGELF
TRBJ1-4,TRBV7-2,ASSSVATNEKLF
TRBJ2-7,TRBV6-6,ASSPDRVREQY
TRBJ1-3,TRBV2,AIGGSSSGNTIY
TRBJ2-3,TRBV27,ASSLRGDTQY
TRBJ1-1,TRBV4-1,ASSQPVQGAMNTEAF
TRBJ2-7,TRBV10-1,ASSDRDRGIYEQY
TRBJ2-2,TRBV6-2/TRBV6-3,ASSPTSGRASNTGELF
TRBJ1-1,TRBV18,ASSLAKEAEAF
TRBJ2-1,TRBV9,ASSVASTGNEQF
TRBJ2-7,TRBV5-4,ASRSSGTSAHEQY
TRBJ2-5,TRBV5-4,ASRLGQGAGETQY